The next 14 T cell receptor beta chains were all read from a single sample in a study of blood T cell repertoires in COVID-19. Assay used: immunoSEQ multiplex PCR; TCRdb lists only in-frame clones, some missing. Here the sample spans a few hundred thousand clones, around 85% being singletons. The sequenced material came from PBMCs or T cells enriched from blood (not recorded which). These receptors all come from a woman in her twenties or thirties who had recovered from COVID-19.

The V gene is TRBV30, the J gene TRBJ2-7; 7 nucleotides align to TRBD1. Looked up from germline, CDR1 is GTSNPN and CDR2 is SVGIG (reference sequence). The CDR3 is made up of 12 amino acids. V lost 2 bases to trimming and J lost 5 bases; unmatched junction nucleotides: 3. The CDR3 DNA sequence: TGTGCCTGGAGTCAACAGGGGAACGAGCAGTACTTC. It translates to CAWSQQGNEQYF.

The chain has TRBV29-1 and TRBJ2-5; D might be TRBD2 (5 bases). Trimming cost V 7 bases and J 3 bases, with 15 bases left between them. This CDR3 has 13 residues. Per the germline V gene, CDR1 is SQVTM and CDR2 is ANQGSEA. The CDR3 loop is CSASLGIEETQYF. As DNA, the CDR3 is TGCAGCGCCTCCCTCGGGATCGAAGAGACCCAGTACTTC.

The chain is built from TRBV5-1 and TRBJ2-1; 8 nucleotides line up with TRBD1. After removal of 3 bases from V and 6 bases from J, the junction contained 5 bases not matched to a gene. CDR1 and CDR2 (germline): SGHRS, YFSETQ. The CDR3 runs 14 residues. The CDR3 region is CASSSWTGSNEQFF. CDR3 nucleotide sequence: TGCGCCAGCAGCTCCTGGACAGGGTCCAATGAGCAGTTCTTC.

This clone was seen just once. The rearrangement links TRBV28 to TRBJ1-4; the D gene is possibly TRBD1 (6 bases). V lost 6 bases, J lost 0 bases, and 11 bases lay in between. CDR1 is MDHEN, CDR2 SYDVKM, per germline. The CDR3 consists of 15 residues. In DNA, the CDR3 is TGTGCCAGCAGGGGAGGGGGGGCAACTAATGAAAAACTGTTTTTT. Translation gives CASRGGGATNEKLFF. The whole variable domain, filled in from reference TRBV28 and TRBJ1-4, reads DVKVTQSSRYLVKRTGEKVFLECVQDMDHENMFWYRQDPGLGLRLIYFSYDVKMKEKGDIPEGYSVSREKKERFSLILESASTNQTSMYLCASRGGGATNEKLFFGSGTQLSVL.

V usage is TRBV4-1 and J usage is TRBJ2-1, with unresolved D. V lost 1 base, J lost 7 bases, and 2 bases lay in between. Germline V gene lookup returns CDR1 MGHRA and CDR2 YSYEKL. This CDR3 is 11 amino acids long. The CDR3 sequence: CASSQANEQFF. CDR3 nucleotides: TGCGCCAGCAGCCAAGCAAATGAGCAGTTCTTC.

The DNA for the CDR3 is TGTGCCAGTCGATCGGGGACAGGAACCTACGAGCAGTACTTC. It yields the protein CASRSGTGTYEQYF. The chain couples TRBV27 to TRBJ2-7, with TRBD1 matching 8 bases. V was pared by 9 bases and J by 2 bases, with 9 bases of the junction left unmatched. This CDR3 contains 14 residues. Germline values: CDR1 MNHEY, CDR2 SMNVEV (reference sequence).

The rearrangement joins TRBV30 to TRBJ2-2; D possibly corresponds to TRBD2 (5 bases). The CDR3 spans 12 residues. V lost 3 bases and J 6 bases, leaving 8 bases between the germline ends. CDR1 and CDR2 from the germline V gene are GTSNPN and SVGIG (reference sequence). The DNA of the CDR3 is TGTGCCTGGAGGGGGAGCTCCGGGGAGCTGTTTTTT. This codes for CAWRGSSGELFF.

The chain recombines TRBV6-5 with TRBJ1-6; 8 bases match TRBD1. The CDR3 totals 14 residues. The germline CDR1 and CDR2 sequences are MNHEY and SVGAGI. V was pared by 4 bases and J by 18 bases, with 14 bases of the junction left unmatched. The CDR3 DNA reads TGTGCCAGCAGTTCCGGGACAGGTGTTCTTTTTCCCCACTTT. Translation: CASSSGTGVLFPHF.

This clone turned up a few times. This chain links TRBV5-8 with TRBJ1-5, with 10 bases lining up with TRBD1. CDR1 is SGHTS and CDR2 is YDEGEE in the germline V gene. Trimming cost V 0 bases and J 7 bases; bases outside gene matches: 4. This CDR3 region has 15 residues. The CDR3 loop is CASSLVTGGRQPQHF. Here the CDR3 DNA reads TGTGCCAGCAGCTTGGTGACAGGGGGCAGACAGCCCCAGCATTTT.

The chain uses TRBV24-1 and TRBJ1-3; D uncertain. The ends were cut back, 5 bases at V and 5 bases at J, with 15 bases in the middle. Germline lookup yields CDR1 KGHDR and CDR2 SFDVKD. The CDR3 sequence is 15 residues long. In nucleotides, the CDR3 is TGTGCCACCAGTGCTGGGAGTTCTGTTCGAAACACCATATATTTT. Translated, it gives CATSAGSSVRNTIYF.

The CDR3 region has the DNA TGTGCCAGCAGCCCGGGACAGGGGGCGCGCGGGGAGCTGTTTTTT. It encodes CASSPGQGARGELFF. The V gene is TRBV11-3, the J gene TRBJ2-2, with TRBD1 matching 12 bases. After removal of 5 bases from V and 7 bases from J, the junction contained 5 bases not matched to a gene. The length of the CDR3 is 15 residues. Germline-derived CDR1 and CDR2 are SGHNT and YENEEA.

V is TRBV11-2 and J is TRBJ2-3, with TRBD2 matching over 9 bases. V gave up 3 bases and J gave up 1 base; unmatched junction bases: 11. From germline, CDR1 is SGHAT and CDR2 FQNNGV. CDR3 length: 18 residues. CDR3 sequence (DNA): TGTGCCAGCAGCTTCCTGCTAGCGGGGAGATCCCGCACAGATACGCAGTATTTT. As protein: CASSFLLAGRSRTDTQYF. The whole variable domain, remainder taken from reference TRBV11-2 and TRBJ2-3, is EAGVAQSPRYKIIEKRQSVAFWCNPISGHATLYWYQQILGQGPKLLIQFQNNGVVDDSQLPKDRFSAERLKGVDSTLKIQPAKLEDSAVYLCASSFLLAGRSRTDTQYFGPGTRLTVL.

J is TRBJ2-7 and V is TRBV2; 9 bases fit TRBD1. The CDR3 has 13 amino acids. Trimming cost V 9 bases and J 4 bases; bases outside gene matches: 7. Germline V gene lookup returns CDR1 SNHLY and CDR2 FYNNEI. The CDR3: CASTGTGSYEQYF. CDR3 sequence (DNA): TGTGCCAGTACCGGGACAGGGTCTTACGAGCAGTACTTC.

The V gene is TRBV5-1, the J gene TRBJ2-3; 13 bases fit TRBD2. The V segment lost 3 bases and the J segment 0 bases; nucleotides outside the gene matches: 4. The germline V gene encodes CDR1 SGHRS and CDR2 YFSETQ. The CDR3 contains 17 residues. The DNA for the CDR3 is TGCGCCAGCAGCTGGGGGACTAGCGGGGCTAGCACAGATACGCAGTATTTT. Translating it yields CASSWGTSGASTDTQYF.